This TCR beta chain was sequenced during a study of cytomegalovirus exposure and HLA in healthy donors. Findings of the study overall: Certain sequence variants were highly shared and formed a cluster, and this cluster was likely a sequencing artifact. Rarity characterized most TCR sequences, yet some public TCRs appeared in many donors. Researchers reported in a later analysis that a missense DCLRE1C variant was tied to TCR beta V- and J-gene trimming.

As to this clone: The antigen is undetermined.

V lost 4 bases to trimming and J lost 3 bases; unmatched junction nucleotides: 6. The CDR3 is made up of 14 amino acids. CDR1 is SNHLY and CDR2 is FYNNEI in the germline V gene. Amplification used 60 Vbeta primers and 13 Jbeta primers. Assay: immunoSEQ multiplex PCR; the TCRdb copy retains only in-frame clones and omits some. Among 200,000 or so clones listed, roughly 80% were seen once. The V call is TRBV2, the J call TRBJ2-7, with 7 bases identical to TRBD2. The source is a girl under 18 in good health and CMV-seronegative. The sequenced sample consisted of PBMCs. The CDR3 sequence is CASSGRGGSYEQYF. CDR3 coding DNA: TGTGCCAGCAGTGGCCGGGGAGGGAGCTACGAGCAGTACTTC.